This entry lists 13 T cell receptor beta chains sequenced from one sample in a study of control samples from healthy donors and cancer patients. The data were produced by immunoSEQ multiplex PCR, yet TCRdb's version contains in-frame clones alone and is incomplete. The sample shows roughly 120,000 clones, roughly 84% of them seen only once. The sequenced material came from blood. These TCRs come from a man in his fifties in good health.

This clone was detected a few times. The gene calls are TRBV6-1 and TRBJ1-1; D is unresolved. Trimming left V 1 base short and J 1 base short, with 10 bases between. Germline CDR1 is MNHNS and CDR2 is SASEGT. This CDR3 region has 15 residues. CDR3 region: CASSEDWAPNTEAFF. In nucleotides, the CDR3 is TGTGCCAGCAGTGAAGACTGGGCCCCGAACACTGAAGCTTTCTTT.

The chain has TRBV5-1 and TRBJ2-3; 9 bases fit TRBD1. CDR1 is SGHRS, CDR2 YFSETQ, per germline. This CDR3 has 15 residues. With 0 bases clipped from V and 4 bases from J, the junction kept 3 bases outside the gene matches. The CDR3 here is CASSLGGQGSDTQYF. The CDR3 DNA follows: TGCGCCAGCAGCTTGGGGGGACAGGGTTCAGATACGCAGTATTTT.

This CDR3 reads CASSEEVAGTLLEQYF. The CDR3 coding sequence is TGTGCCAGCAGTGAAGAGGTGGCAGGGACCCTCCTGGAGCAGTACTTC. The genes are TRBV2 and TRBJ2-7; either TRBD1 or TRBD2 may fit D (5 bases each). Trimming pared 1 base from V and 7 bases from J, leaving 20 bases between. CDR1 is SNHLY, CDR2 FYNNEI, per germline. This CDR3 has 16 residues. The full variable domain, its missing parts supplied by reference TRBV2 and TRBJ2-7, is EPEVTQTPSHQVTQMGQEVILRCVPISNHLYFYWYRQILGQKVEFLVSFYNNEISEKSEIFDDQFSVERPDGSNFTLKIRSTKLEDSAMYFCASSEEVAGTLLEQYFGPGTRLTVT.

V is TRBV2 and J is TRBJ1-4, with unresolved D. The length of the CDR3 is 14 residues. V lost 7 bases and J 5 bases, leaving 14 bases between the germline ends. Per the germline V gene, CDR1 is SNHLY and CDR2 is FYNNEI. The chain's CDR3 is CASTSDGLNEKLFF. CDR3 nucleotide sequence: TGTGCCAGCACGTCAGACGGCTTGAATGAAAAACTGTTTTTT. Drawing the rest from reference TRBV2 and TRBJ1-4, the complete variable domain is EPEVTQTPSHQVTQMGQEVILRCVPISNHLYFYWYRQILGQKVEFLVSFYNNEISEKSEIFDDQFSVERPDGSNFTLKIRSTKLEDSAMYFCASTSDGLNEKLFFGSGTQLSVL.

This clone was observed once. The J gene is TRBJ1-2, the V gene TRBV28, with unresolved D. The germline gives CDR1 MDHEN, CDR2 SYDVKM. This CDR3 has 11 amino acids. V lost 5 bases, J lost 2 bases, and 3 bases lay in between. The CDR3 sequence: CASSMNYGYTF. DNA for the CDR3: TGTGCCAGCAGTATGAACTATGGCTACACCTTC.

The rearrangement links TRBV6-5 to TRBJ1-1, with TRBD1 as a possible D gene (5 bases). Per the germline V gene, CDR1 is MNHEY and CDR2 is SVGAGI. Trimming removed 7 bases at V and 3 bases at J, with 12 bases between. This CDR3 comprises 13 residues. Here the CDR3 reads CASNNPGYTEAFF. The CDR3 DNA sequence: TGTGCCAGCAACAACCCAGGGTACACTGAAGCTTTCTTT.

The chain joins TRBV4-2 to TRBJ2-1; TRBD2 might be the D (6 bases). The germline CDR1 and CDR2 sequences are LGHNA and YNFKEQ. The CDR3 length is 15 residues. V was shortened by 6 bases and J by 0 bases, with 12 bases between the two germline ends. The CDR3 is CASRLAESSYNEQFF. CDR3 in DNA: TGTGCCAGCAGATTAGCGGAGAGCTCCTACAATGAGCAGTTCTTC.

Notes on this clone: The same CDR3 is also encoded by other DNA sequences in this sample. The chain employs TRBV28 and TRBJ2-3, with TRBD2 as a possible D gene (6 bases). V was trimmed by 3 bases and J by 0 bases, leaving 10 bases between them. CDR3 length equals 15 residues. Per the germline V gene, CDR1 is MDHEN and CDR2 is SYDVKM. The CDR3: CASSFGGTSTDTQYF. The CDR3 DNA is TGTGCCAGCAGTTTCGGCGGGACGAGCACAGATACGCAGTATTTT.

The chain uses TRBV7-6 and TRBJ1-2; perhaps TRBD1 as D (6 bases). Germline loops: CDR1 SGHVS, CDR2 FNYEAQ. The CDR3 has 13 amino acids. V was pared by 5 bases and J by 4 bases, with 11 bases between. The CDR3 loop is CASSLMDSYGYTF. As DNA, the CDR3 is TGTGCCAGCAGCCTCATGGACAGCTATGGCTACACCTTC. Together with reference TRBV7-6 and TRBJ1-2, the CDR3 gives the full variable domain: GAGVSQSPRYKVTKRGQDVALRCDPISGHVSLYWYRQALGQGPEFLTYFNYEAQQDKSGLPNDRFSAERPEGSISTLTIQRTEQRDSAMYRCASSLMDSYGYTFGSGTRLTVV.

The J gene is TRBJ1-6, the V gene TRBV30, with D unclear. There are 11 residues in the CDR3. V gave up 0 bases and J gave up 10 bases, with 4 bases separating them. Germline lookup yields CDR1 GTSNPN and CDR2 SVGIG (reference sequence). The CDR3 coding sequence is TGTGCCTGGAGTGTAAACTCACCCCTCCACTTT. This encodes CAWSVNSPLHF.

The chain recombines TRBV19 with TRBJ2-7, with D tentatively TRBD1 (6 bases). The CDR3 runs 14 residues. Trimming pared 5 bases from V and 2 bases from J, leaving 13 bases between. Looked up from germline, CDR1 is LNHDA and CDR2 is SQIVND (reference sequence). The CDR3 DNA follows: TGTGCCAGTAGTCCCAGGAAGGGGGCCTACGAGCAGTACTTC. Its protein product is CASSPRKGAYEQYF.

The chain is built from TRBV4-1 and TRBJ2-7, with a weak D call TRBD2 (6 bases). Germline lookup yields CDR1 MGHRA and CDR2 YSYEKL. The CDR3 runs to 14 residues. Trimming cost V 1 base and J 7 bases, with 14 bases left between them. CDR3 region: CASSQVGLRGEQYF. CDR3 nucleotide sequence: TGCGCCAGCAGCCAAGTGGGACTTCGTGGGGAGCAGTACTTC.

The chain employs TRBV28 and TRBJ1-5, with no clear D. V was clipped by 6 bases and J by 3 bases, with 12 bases between them. Germline CDR1 reads MDHEN; CDR2 reads SYDVKM. The CDR3 extends over 14 amino acids. CDR3 sequence: CASRRDTPNQPQHF. The DNA of the CDR3 is TGTGCCAGCAGGAGAGATACTCCCAATCAGCCCCAGCATTTT.